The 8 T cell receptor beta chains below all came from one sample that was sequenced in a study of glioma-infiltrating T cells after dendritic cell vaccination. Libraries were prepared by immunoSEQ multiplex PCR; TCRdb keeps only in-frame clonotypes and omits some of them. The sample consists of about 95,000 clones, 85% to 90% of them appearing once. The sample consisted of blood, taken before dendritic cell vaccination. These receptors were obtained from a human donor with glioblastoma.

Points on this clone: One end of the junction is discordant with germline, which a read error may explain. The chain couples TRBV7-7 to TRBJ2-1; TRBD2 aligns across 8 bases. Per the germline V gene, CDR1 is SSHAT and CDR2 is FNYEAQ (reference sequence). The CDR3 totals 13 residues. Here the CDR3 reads CASSPGGEGEQFF. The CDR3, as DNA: TGTGCTAGCAGTCCCGGGGGGGAAGGTGAGCAGTTCTTC.

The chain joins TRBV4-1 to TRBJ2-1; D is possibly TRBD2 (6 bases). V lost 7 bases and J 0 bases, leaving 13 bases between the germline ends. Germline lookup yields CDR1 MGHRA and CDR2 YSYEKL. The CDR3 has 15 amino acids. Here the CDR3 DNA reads TGCGCCAGCACCTCTCCCGGGGGCTCCTACAATGAGCAGTTCTTC. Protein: CASTSPGGSYNEQFF.

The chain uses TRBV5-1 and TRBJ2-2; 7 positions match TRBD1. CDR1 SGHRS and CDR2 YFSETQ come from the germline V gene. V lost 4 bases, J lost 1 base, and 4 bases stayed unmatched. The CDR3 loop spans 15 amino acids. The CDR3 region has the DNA TGCGCCAGCAGCCCGACAGGGCGGAACACCGGGGAGCTGTTTTTT. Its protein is CASSPTGRNTGELFF.

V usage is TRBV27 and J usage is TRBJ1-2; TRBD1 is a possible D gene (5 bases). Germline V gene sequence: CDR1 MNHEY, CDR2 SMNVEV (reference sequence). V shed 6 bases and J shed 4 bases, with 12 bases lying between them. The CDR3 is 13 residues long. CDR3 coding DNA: TGTGCCAGCAGCCTGACGGGGGGCTATGGCTACACCTTC. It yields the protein CASSLTGGYGYTF.

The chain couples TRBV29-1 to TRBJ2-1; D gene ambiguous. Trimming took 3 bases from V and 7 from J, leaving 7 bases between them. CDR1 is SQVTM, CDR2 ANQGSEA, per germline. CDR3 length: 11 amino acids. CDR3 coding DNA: TGCAGCGTTGACTCAGCGAATGAGCAGTTCTTC. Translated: CSVDSANEQFF.

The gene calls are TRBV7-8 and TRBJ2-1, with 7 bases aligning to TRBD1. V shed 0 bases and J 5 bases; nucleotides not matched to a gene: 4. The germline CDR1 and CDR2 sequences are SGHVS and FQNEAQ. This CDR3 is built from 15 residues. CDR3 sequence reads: CASSLARGLDNEQFF. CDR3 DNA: TGTGCCAGCAGCTTAGCAAGGGGGCTAGACAATGAGCAGTTCTTC.

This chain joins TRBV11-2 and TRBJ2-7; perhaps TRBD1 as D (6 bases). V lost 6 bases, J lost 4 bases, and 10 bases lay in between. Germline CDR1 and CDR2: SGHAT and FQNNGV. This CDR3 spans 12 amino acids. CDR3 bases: TGTGCCAGCAGATTACAGGGATACGAGCAGTACTTC. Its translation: CASRLQGYEQYF.

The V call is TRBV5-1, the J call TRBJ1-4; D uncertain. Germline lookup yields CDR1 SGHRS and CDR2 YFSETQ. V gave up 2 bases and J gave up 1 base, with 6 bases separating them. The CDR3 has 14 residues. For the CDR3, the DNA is TGCGCCAGCAGCTTTGAGGGAACTAATGAAAAACTGTTTTTT. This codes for CASSFEGTNEKLFF.